This record looks at one TCR beta chain sequence and its context. Its antigen is not known. For TCR, cDNA came from 5'RACE template switching, which added a universal primer site and UMIs. One entry per CDR3 protein results from TCRdb running MiXCR on the 5' RACE reads. The table lists 620,000 or so distinct CDR3 sequences, about a sixth of them singletons. CDR3 length: 13 amino acids. Germline-derived CDR1 and CDR2 are SGHRS and YFSETQ. With V trimmed by 5 bases and J by 3 bases, 2 bases remained unmatched. This specimen comes from a study of T cells after yellow fever vaccination. Regarding the study as a whole: There was a possibility that FACS-sorted repertoires contained abundant clonotypes contaminating from the bulk population. After the booster, roughly 96% of CD4 and 88% of CD8 primary-response clones were re-detected. A secondary response was less intense yet reached its peak sooner, at day 5 versus 15.

The sample was PBMCs, taken around 5 days after the first yellow fever vaccination. This clonotype originated in a man between 18 and 35 years old who received the YFV17D yellow fever vaccine. The V gene is TRBV5-1, the J gene TRBJ1-2, with TRBD1 matching over 9 bases. The CDR3 reads CASRGDRDYGYTF. The DNA for the CDR3 is TGCGCCAGCAGGGGGGACAGGGACTATGGCTACACCTTC.